This passage covers 17 T cell receptor beta chains from one sample sequenced in a study of T-cell reconstitution after alpha-beta-depleted transplantation in children (dated by TCRdb to 2016 to 2017). The sample's treatment or condition label is to be understood as: allogeneic hematopoietic cell transplantation with graft depleted of TCRalphabeta T cells and CD19 B cells. Libraries were made using PCR. The sample was run on an Illumina HiSeq 2500. Molecular barcoding was employed in the preparation of TCR libraries, with unique molecular identifiers being used to normalize TCRbeta repertoire quantification. The raw public data were reprocessed by TCRdb itself: fastp quality trimming at Q25, MiXCR clonotype calling, in-frame beta chains only. When rows share a CDR3 protein, they turn into one entry using the most common DNA and genes. The sample includes about 190,000 distinct CDR3 sequences, with 11% observed a single time. About 13% of the sample belongs to the ten largest clones.

Sequences were derived from PBMCs, sampled before TCRalphabeta/CD19-depleted stem cell transplant. These receptor sequences come from a boy aged 2-15 years with acute myeloid leukemia, due to receive a stem cell transplant.

CDR3 loop: CAWRGQGNQPQHF. CDR3 sequence (DNA): TGTGCCTGGAGGGGGCAGGGGAATCAGCCCCAGCATTTT. This sequence joins TRBV30 and TRBJ1-5; possible D gene TRBD1, 6 bases. Germline CDR1 is GTSNPN and CDR2 is SVGIG (reference sequence). V dropped 3 bases and J dropped 4 bases, with 10 bases sitting between them. The CDR3 sequence is 13 residues long.

This clonotype was seen at least ten times. The chain joins TRBV25-1 to TRBJ2-3, with D possibly matching TRBD1 (5 bases). The V and J ends lost 6 bases and 5 bases respectively, with 18 bases between them. The CDR3 totals 15 residues. The germline V gene encodes CDR1 MGHDK and CDR2 SYGVNS. CDR3 region: CASSPLQGEVDTQYF. CDR3 sequence (DNA): TGTGCCAGCAGCCCCCTCCAGGGCGAGGTAGATACGCAGTATTTT.

This clonotype was counted many times. The gene calls are TRBV28 and TRBJ2-1, with 8 bases lining up with TRBD2. CDR3 length: 16 residues. Germline values: CDR1 MDHEN, CDR2 SYDVKM. The V gene end was trimmed by 2 bases and the J gene end by 8 bases; junction bases not matched to a gene: 11. The DNA of the CDR3 is TGTGCCAGCAGTTTAATCCCAGCGGGAGACGGGCATGAGCAGTTCTTC. Translation: CASSLIPAGDGHEQFF.

The gene calls are TRBV4-2 and TRBJ2-1; 10 bases are shared with TRBD2. Losses at the gene ends were 0 bases for V and 4 bases for J; bases not matched to a gene: 15. From germline, CDR1 is LGHNA and CDR2 YNFKEQ. This CDR3 spans 20 amino acids. As DNA, the CDR3 is TGTGCCAGCAGCCAAGAACATCCACTAGCGGGGAGGTTAGGTTACAATGAGCAGTTCTTC. Its protein product is CASSQEHPLAGRLGYNEQFF.

This clonotype showed up just a few times. The rearrangement joins TRBV6-2 or TRBV6-3 to TRBJ2-2; 10 bases map to TRBD2. Germline assignment: CDR1 MNHEY and CDR2 SVGEGT. Trimming removed 3 bases from V and 5 bases from J; junction bases left unmatched: 6. CDR3 size: 16 residues. DNA for the CDR3: TGTGCCAGCAGTTATGGACTAGCGGTAGTTACCGGGGAGCTGTTTTTT. This sequence encodes CASSYGLAVVTGELFF.

Note on this clonotype: A much larger clone differs by one base, so this may be a read error. The chain carries TRBV6-1 and TRBJ1-2, with a weak D call TRBD1 (6 bases). The germline gives CDR1 MNHNS, CDR2 SASEGT. The CDR3 runs 13 residues. The CDR3 sequence: CASSERQDDGDTF. The CDR3, as DNA: TGTGCCAGCAGTGAGAGACAGGACGATGGCGACACCTTC.

The table lists this clonotype with many counts. V gene TRBV3-1 combines with J gene TRBJ1-1; the match to TRBD1 covers 8 bases. From germline, CDR1 is LGHDT and CDR2 YNNKEL (reference sequence). The CDR3 consists of 14 residues. The V and J ends lost 6 bases and 4 bases, in that order; junction bases with no gene match: 7. CDR3 amino acids: CASSLGQGGTEAFF. DNA of the CDR3: TGTGCCAGCAGTTTAGGACAGGGAGGCACTGAAGCTTTCTTT. The whole variable domain, remainder taken from reference TRBV3-1 and TRBJ1-1, is DTAVSQTPKYLVTQMGNDKSIKCEQNLGHDTMYWYKQDSKKFLKIMFSYNNKELIINETVPNRFSPKSPDKAHLNLHINSLELGDSAVYFCASSLGQGGTEAFFGQGTRLTVV.

This clonotype was observed at least ten times. The chain joins TRBV5-1 to TRBJ1-6; D possibly corresponds to TRBD1 (5 bases). Germline assignment: CDR1 SGHRS and CDR2 YFSETQ. The CDR3 has 15 residues. Deletions cut 3 bases from V and 8 bases from J, with 15 bases between. In nucleotides, the CDR3 is TGCGCCAGCAGCTCAGAGCTTGGGGGTGATTCACCCCTCCACTTT. It is translated as CASSSELGGDSPLHF.

The table lists this clonotype with many counts. The chain carries TRBV5-1 and TRBJ2-2; D is unclear. Germline CDR1 reads SGHRS; CDR2 reads YFSETQ. V lost 0 bases, J lost 2 bases, and 8 bases lay in between. CDR3 length: 15 residues. The CDR3 DNA follows: TGCGCCAGCAGCTTGGCGGGTCATAACACCGGGGAGCTGTTTTTT. Translating it yields CASSLAGHNTGELFF. The full variable domain, its missing parts supplied by reference TRBV5-1 and TRBJ2-2, is KAGVTQTPRYLIKTRGQQVTLSCSPISGHRSVSWYQQTPGQGLQFLFEYFSETQRNKGNFPGRFSGRQFSNSRSEMNVSTLELGDSALYLCASSLAGHNTGELFFGEGSRLTVL.

This clonotype occurred many times. The chain recombines TRBV2 with TRBJ2-1; 12 nucleotides agree with TRBD2. V lost 9 bases, J lost 8 bases, and 8 bases stayed unmatched. The CDR3 loop spans 14 amino acids. Per germline, CDR1 SNHLY and CDR2 FYNNEI. The CDR3 protein is CASRLAGGSDEQFF. The CDR3 region has the DNA TGTGCCAGTCGTCTAGCGGGAGGGAGCGATGAGCAGTTCTTC. Using reference TRBV2 and TRBJ2-1 for the parts outside the CDR3, the full variable domain is EPEVTQTPSHQVTQMGQEVILRCVPISNHLYFYWYRQILGQKVEFLVSFYNNEISEKSEIFDDQFSVERPDGSNFTLKIRSTKLEDSAMYFCASRLAGGSDEQFFGPGTRLTVL.

This clonotype was counted at least ten times. J is TRBJ2-2 and V is TRBV7-3; TRBD2 might be the D (5 bases). Between the trimmed V and J ends, which lost 2 bases and 6 bases, there was a span of 16 bases. The CDR3 sequence is 16 residues long. From germline, CDR1 is SGHTA and CDR2 FQGTGA. Written as DNA, the CDR3 is TGTGCCAGCAGCTTAGTGGGCCCCCGGACTGCCGGGGAGCTGTTTTTT. It specifies CASSLVGPRTAGELFF.

This clonotype was observed many times. The chain recombines TRBV5-6 with TRBJ2-5; D remains ambiguous. From germline, CDR1 is SGHDT and CDR2 YYEEEE. Between the trimmed V and J ends, which lost 3 bases and 4 bases, there was a span of 19 bases. There are 16 residues in the CDR3. CDR3 loop: CASSSPGPLDGETQYF. The CDR3 DNA is TGTGCCAGCAGCTCACCGGGCCCCCTAGACGGAGAGACCCAGTACTTC. Using reference TRBV5-6 and TRBJ2-5 for the parts outside the CDR3, the full variable domain is DAGVTQSPTHLIKTRGQQVTLRCSPKSGHDTVSWYQQALGQGPQFIFQYYEEEERQRGNFPDRFSGHQFPNYSSELNVNALLLGDSALYLCASSSPGPLDGETQYFGPGTRLLVL.

This chain links TRBV6-5 with TRBJ1-1; D possibly corresponds to TRBD1 (5 bases). Germline CDR1 MNHEY, CDR2 SVGAGI. V was cut by 3 bases and J by 4 bases, with 12 bases left in between. The length of the CDR3 is 14 residues. CDR3 bases: TGTGCCAGCAGTTATGGTCAGGGCGGCACTGAAGCTTTCTTT. Translating gives CASSYGQGGTEAFF.

This clonotype was counted ten times or more. The chain has TRBV5-1 and TRBJ2-1; 7 nucleotides align to TRBD2. In germline, CDR1 is SGHRS, CDR2 YFSETQ. The CDR3 contains 13 residues. After removal of 1 base from V and 6 bases from J, the junction contained 1 base not matched to a gene. The CDR3 sequence: CASSLLAANEQFF. In nucleotides, the CDR3 is TGCGCCAGCAGCTTGCTAGCGGCCAATGAGCAGTTCTTC. The full variable domain, completed using reference TRBV5-1 and TRBJ2-1, is KAGVTQTPRYLIKTRGQQVTLSCSPISGHRSVSWYQQTPGQGLQFLFEYFSETQRNKGNFPGRFSGRQFSNSRSEMNVSTLELGDSALYLCASSLLAANEQFFGPGTRLTVL.

Only a few counts were recorded for this clonotype. The genes are TRBV20-1 and TRBJ1-2, with 7 bases lining up with TRBD1. The germline V gene encodes CDR1 DFQATT and CDR2 SNEGSKA (reference sequence). The V segment lost 0 bases and the J segment 5 bases; nucleotides outside the gene matches: 6. The CDR3 totals 14 residues. CDR3 sequence: CSAREGGSRYGYTF. As DNA, the CDR3 is TGCAGTGCTAGAGAAGGGGGCAGCCGGTATGGCTACACCTTC.

This clonotype was detected many times. The chain uses TRBV12-3 or TRBV12-4 and TRBJ2-1; D may be TRBD1 (6 bases). CDR3 length: 14 amino acids. V lost 6 bases and J lost 6, with 15 bases in between. The CDR3 reads CASRNRELSNEQFF. The CDR3 region has the DNA TGTGCCAGCAGGAACAGGGAGTTAAGCAATGAGCAGTTCTTC.

Note on this clonotype: This could be a read error, since a much larger clone is one nucleotide away. The chain employs TRBV11-2 and TRBJ2-5; no reliable D call. Germline assignment: CDR1 SGHAT and CDR2 FQNNGV. The CDR3 is 16 amino acids. CDR3: CASSLDIEALQDTQYF. CDR3 in DNA: TGTGCCAGCAGCTTAGATATCGAGGCGCTTCAAGACACCCAGTACTTC.